This T cell receptor (beta chain) was obtained from a study of PD-1 blockade in classical Hodgkin lymphoma. The method was immunoSEQ multiplex PCR; TCRdb's version includes in-frame clones alone and lacks a portion of them. The data contain some 10,000 clones, roughly 83% of them singletons. CDR3 length: 14 amino acids. Germline CDR1 reads SGHDT; CDR2 reads YYEEEE. Between the trimmed V and J ends, which lost 1 base and 4 bases, there was a span of 9 bases. Each patient's relapse followed autologous stem cell transplantation, and brentuximab vedotin exposure varied. The study isolated CD8+ T cells from thawed PBMCs by magnetic negative selection.

The sample here was CD8+ T cells from blood, taken at baseline. The chain recombines TRBV5-6 with TRBJ1-5; no reliable D call. The clonotype comes from a human donor with classical Hodgkin lymphoma. CDR3 in amino acids: CASSLSEVNQPQHF. CDR3 nucleotide sequence: TGTGCCAGCAGCTTGTCGGAGGTTAATCAGCCCCAGCATTTT.